Following are 8 T cell receptor beta chains from one sample sequenced in a study of OX40 agonist ivuxolimab in advanced cancers. Clones were sequenced by immunoSEQ multiplex PCR, and TCRdb holds only the in-frame ones, with some missing. The sample records roughly 100,000 clones, roughly nine tenths being singletons. Sequenced here: CD4+ or CD8+ T cells sorted from blood, sampled in a trial of the OX40 agonist ivuxolimab. The receptors were sampled from an adult with an advanced solid tumor such as melanoma, head and neck, liver or kidney cancer.

The chain has TRBV6-6 and TRBJ2-3; 8 bases agree with TRBD1. CDR3 size: 14 residues. Germline V gene sequence: CDR1 MNHNY, CDR2 SVGAGI (reference sequence). The V segment lost 6 bases and the J segment 4 bases; nucleotides outside the gene matches: 6. The CDR3 coding sequence is TGTGCCAGCAGCTCGACAGGGGCCGCAGATACGCAGTATTTT. Amino acids: CASSSTGAADTQYF.

The chain carries TRBV10-1 and TRBJ2-3; 7 nucleotides line up with TRBD1. CDR1 and CDR2 from the germline V gene are WNHNN and SYGVQD (reference sequence). The CDR3 has 16 amino acids. Trimming at V came to 2 bases and at J to 6 bases, leaving 11 bases not matched to a gene. CDR3: CASSEGKTGPRDTQYF. The CDR3 DNA follows: TGCGCCAGCAGTGAGGGGAAGACAGGGCCTCGGGATACGCAGTATTTT.

The CDR3 coding sequence is TGTGCCAGCTCACCGAGAGCCAATGGAGAGACCCAGTACTTC. Residues: CASSPRANGETQYF. The chain couples TRBV18 to TRBJ2-5; D is undetermined. Germline CDR1 is KGHSH and CDR2 is LQKENI. The length of the CDR3 is 14 residues. The V and J ends lost 3 bases and 4 bases respectively, with 12 bases between them.

The chain recombines TRBV29-1 with TRBJ1-1; weak D call: TRBD1 (6 bases). Trimming took 4 bases from V and 2 from J, leaving 20 bases between them. The V gene's germline CDR1 is SQVTM and CDR2 ANQGSEA. The CDR3 consists of 16 residues. DNA for the CDR3: TGCAGCGTTGTGGGTTTAGGGGGGCACTACAACACTGAAGCTTTCTTT. Translated: CSVVGLGGHYNTEAFF.

Note on this clone: Within the sample, other DNA sequences also encode this same CDR3. The chain carries TRBV7-2 and TRBJ1-5; no firm D call. There are 13 residues in the CDR3. Trimming left V 2 bases short and J 0 bases short, with 2 bases between. The germline V gene encodes CDR1 SGHTA and CDR2 FQGNSA. The CDR3 sequence: CASSLSSNQPQHF. Written as DNA, the CDR3 is TGTGCCAGCAGCTTATCTAGCAATCAGCCCCAGCATTTT.

The chain links TRBV19 to TRBJ2-7; D possibly corresponds to TRBD2 (6 bases). This CDR3 contains 14 residues. With 4 bases removed from V and 4 bases from J, the gap between germline ends came to 14 bases. CDR1 is LNHDA, CDR2 SQIVND, per germline (reference sequence). In DNA, the CDR3 is TGTGCCAGTAGTACTTGGACTAAGGCATACGAGCAGTACTTC. Translated: CASSTWTKAYEQYF. Full variable domain (missing parts from reference TRBV19 and TRBJ2-7): DGGITQSPKYLFRKEGQNVTLSCEQNLNHDAMYWYRQDPGQGLRLIYYSQIVNDFQKGDIAEGYSVSREKKESFPLTVTSAQKNPTAFYLCASSTWTKAYEQYFGPGTRLTVT.

The gene calls are TRBV5-4 and TRBJ2-3, with a tentative D call TRBD2 (6 bases). Germline CDR1 SGHNT, CDR2 YYREEE (reference sequence). V was pared by 4 bases and J by 3 bases, with 24 bases between. This CDR3 has 18 residues. CDR3 residues: CASSQELVGFGSTDTQYF. The CDR3 DNA sequence: TGTGCCAGCAGCCAAGAACTGGTCGGTTTCGGGAGTACAGATACGCAGTATTTT.

The rearrangement uses TRBV5-1 and TRBJ2-4; a possible D gene is TRBD2 (6 bases). Per the germline V gene, CDR1 is SGHRS and CDR2 is YFSETQ. The length of the CDR3 is 16 residues. Trimming shortened V by 2 bases and J by 1 base, and 13 bases separated the two germline ends. The CDR3, as DNA: TGCGCCAGCAGCTTCATGGAACGGGGGGCCAAAAACATTCAGTACTTC. Translating it yields CASSFMERGAKNIQYF.